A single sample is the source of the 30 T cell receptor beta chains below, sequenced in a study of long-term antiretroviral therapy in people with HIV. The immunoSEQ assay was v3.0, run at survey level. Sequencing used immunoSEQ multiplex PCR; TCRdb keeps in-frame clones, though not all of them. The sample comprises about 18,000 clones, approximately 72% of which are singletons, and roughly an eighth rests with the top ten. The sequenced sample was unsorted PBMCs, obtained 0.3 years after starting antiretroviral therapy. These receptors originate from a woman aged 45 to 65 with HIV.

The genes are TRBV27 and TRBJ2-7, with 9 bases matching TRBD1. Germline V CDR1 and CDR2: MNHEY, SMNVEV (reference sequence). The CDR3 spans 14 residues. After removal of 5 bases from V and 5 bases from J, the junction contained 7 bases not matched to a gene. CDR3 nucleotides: TGTGCCAGCAGTCGCCGGGACAGGGTCCACGAGCAGTACTTC. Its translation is CASSRRDRVHEQYF.

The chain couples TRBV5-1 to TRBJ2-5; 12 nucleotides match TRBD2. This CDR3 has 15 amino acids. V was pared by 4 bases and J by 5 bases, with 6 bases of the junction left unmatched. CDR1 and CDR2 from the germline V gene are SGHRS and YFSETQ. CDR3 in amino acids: CASSPTSGGRETQYF. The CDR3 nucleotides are TGCGCCAGCAGCCCGACTAGCGGGGGTAGGGAGACCCAGTACTTC.

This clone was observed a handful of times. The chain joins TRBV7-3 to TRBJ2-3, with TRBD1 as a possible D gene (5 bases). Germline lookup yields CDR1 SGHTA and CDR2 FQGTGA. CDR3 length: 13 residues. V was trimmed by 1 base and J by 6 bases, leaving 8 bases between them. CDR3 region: CASSLSQGDTQYF. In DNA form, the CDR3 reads TGTGCCAGCAGCTTAAGCCAGGGCGATACGCAGTATTTT.

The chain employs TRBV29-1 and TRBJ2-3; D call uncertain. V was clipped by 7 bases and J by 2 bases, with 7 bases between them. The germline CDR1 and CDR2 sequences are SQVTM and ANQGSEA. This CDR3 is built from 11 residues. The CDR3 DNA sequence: TGCAGCGCCCCCATCACAGATACGCAGTATTTT. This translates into CSAPITDTQYF.

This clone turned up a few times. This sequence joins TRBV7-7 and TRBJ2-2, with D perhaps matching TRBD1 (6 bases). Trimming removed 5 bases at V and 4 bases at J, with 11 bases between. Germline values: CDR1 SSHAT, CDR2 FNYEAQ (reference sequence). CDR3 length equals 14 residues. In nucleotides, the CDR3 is TGTGCCAGCAGCCTAACAGGGTCCACCGGGGAGCTGTTTTTT. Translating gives CASSLTGSTGELFF.

CDR3 nucleotides: TGTGCCAGCAGCAGCGGGACAGGCGGGTCTTACTATGGCTACACCTTC. This encodes CASSSGTGGSYYGYTF. The gene calls are TRBV6-6 and TRBJ1-2; 8 bases agree with TRBD1. The germline V gene has CDR1 MNHNY and CDR2 SVGAGI (reference sequence). With 6 bases clipped from V and 3 bases from J, the junction kept 12 bases outside the gene matches. This CDR3 contains 16 residues.

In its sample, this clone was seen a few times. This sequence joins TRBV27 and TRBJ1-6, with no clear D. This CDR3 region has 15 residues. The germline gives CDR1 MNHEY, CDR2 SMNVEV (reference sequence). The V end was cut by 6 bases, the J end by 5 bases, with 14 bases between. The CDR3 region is CASRPTWKNNSPLHF. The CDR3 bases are TGTGCCAGCAGACCAACATGGAAGAATAATTCACCCCTCCACTTT.

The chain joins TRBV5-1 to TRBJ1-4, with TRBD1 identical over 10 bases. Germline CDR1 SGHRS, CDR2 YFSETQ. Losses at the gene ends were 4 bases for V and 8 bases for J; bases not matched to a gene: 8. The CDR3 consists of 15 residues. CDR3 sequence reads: CASSPGDRGEEKLFF. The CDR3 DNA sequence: TGCGCCAGCAGCCCTGGGGACAGGGGTGAGGAAAAACTGTTTTTT.

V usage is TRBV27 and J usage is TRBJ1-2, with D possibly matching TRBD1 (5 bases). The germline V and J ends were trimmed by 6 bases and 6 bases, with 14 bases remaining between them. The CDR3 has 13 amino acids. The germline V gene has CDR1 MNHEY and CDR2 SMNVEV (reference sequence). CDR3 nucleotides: TGTGCCAGCAGGTCCCGACGGGACGATGGCTACACCTTC. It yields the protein CASRSRRDDGYTF.

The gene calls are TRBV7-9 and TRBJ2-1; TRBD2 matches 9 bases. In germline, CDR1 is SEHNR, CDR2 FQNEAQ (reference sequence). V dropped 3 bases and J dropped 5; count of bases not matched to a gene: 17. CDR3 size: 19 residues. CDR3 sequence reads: CASSFPQVGRGGPNNEQFF. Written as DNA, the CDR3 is TGTGCCAGCAGCTTCCCCCAGGTGGGGCGGGGGGGCCCCAACAATGAGCAGTTCTTC. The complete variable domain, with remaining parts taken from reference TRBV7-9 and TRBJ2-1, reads DTGVSQNPRHKITKRGQNVTFRCDPISEHNRLYWYRQTLGQGPEFLTYFQNEAQLEKSRLLSDRFSAERPKGSFSTLEIQRTEQGDSAMYLCASSFPQVGRGGPNNEQFFGPGTRLTVL.

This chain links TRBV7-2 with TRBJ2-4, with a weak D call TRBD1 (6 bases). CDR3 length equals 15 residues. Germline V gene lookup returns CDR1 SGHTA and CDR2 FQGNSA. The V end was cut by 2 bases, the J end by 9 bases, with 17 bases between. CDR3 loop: CASSLRGWSAAIQYF. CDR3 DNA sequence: TGTGCCAGCAGCTTAAGGGGGTGGAGCGCGGCCATTCAGTACTTC.

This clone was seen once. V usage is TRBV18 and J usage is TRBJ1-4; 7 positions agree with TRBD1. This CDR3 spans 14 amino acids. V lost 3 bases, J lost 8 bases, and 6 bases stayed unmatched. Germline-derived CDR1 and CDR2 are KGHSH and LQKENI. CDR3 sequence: CASSPAQGEEKLFF. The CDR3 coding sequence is TGTGCCAGCTCACCGGCGCAGGGGGAGGAAAAACTGTTTTTT.

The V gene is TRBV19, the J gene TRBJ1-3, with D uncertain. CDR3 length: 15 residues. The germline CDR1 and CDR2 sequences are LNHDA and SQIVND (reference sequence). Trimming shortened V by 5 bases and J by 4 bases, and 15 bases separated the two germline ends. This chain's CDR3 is CASSPSQLRGNTIYF. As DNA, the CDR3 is TGTGCCAGTAGTCCTTCTCAACTGAGAGGAAACACCATATATTTT.

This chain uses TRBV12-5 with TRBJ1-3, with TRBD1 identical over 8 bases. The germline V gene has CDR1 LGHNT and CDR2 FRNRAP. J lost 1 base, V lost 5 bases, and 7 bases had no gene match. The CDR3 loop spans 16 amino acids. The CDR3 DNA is TGTGCTAGTGGTATCGGACAGGGCCGTTCTGGAAACACCATATATTTT. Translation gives CASGIGQGRSGNTIYF. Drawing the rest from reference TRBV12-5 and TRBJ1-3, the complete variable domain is DARVTQTPRHKVTEMGQEVTMRCQPILGHNTVFWYRQTMMQGLELLAYFRNRAPLDDSGMPKDRFSAEMPDATLATLKIQPSEPRDSAVYFCASGIGQGRSGNTIYFGEGSWLTVV.

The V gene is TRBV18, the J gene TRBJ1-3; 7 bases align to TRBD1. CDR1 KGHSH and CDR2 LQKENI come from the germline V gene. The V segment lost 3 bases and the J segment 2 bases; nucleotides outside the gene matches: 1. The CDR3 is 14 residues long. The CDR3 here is CASSPGQTGNTIYF. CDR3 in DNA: TGTGCCAGCTCACCGGGACAGACTGGAAACACCATATATTTT.

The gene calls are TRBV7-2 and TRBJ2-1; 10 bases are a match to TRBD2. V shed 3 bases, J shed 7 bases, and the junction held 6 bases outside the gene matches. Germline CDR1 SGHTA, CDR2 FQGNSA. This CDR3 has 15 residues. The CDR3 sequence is CASSFSGGYRNEQFF. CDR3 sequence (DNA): TGTGCCAGCAGCTTTAGCGGGGGGTATAGGAATGAGCAGTTCTTC.

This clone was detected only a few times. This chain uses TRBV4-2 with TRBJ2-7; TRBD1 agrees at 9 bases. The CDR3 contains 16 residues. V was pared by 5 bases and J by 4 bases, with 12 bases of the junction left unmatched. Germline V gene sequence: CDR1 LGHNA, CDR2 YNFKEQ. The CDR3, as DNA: TGTGCCAGCAGCGAGACCTCTGGACAGGGGAAATACGAGCAGTACTTC. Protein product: CASSETSGQGKYEQYF.

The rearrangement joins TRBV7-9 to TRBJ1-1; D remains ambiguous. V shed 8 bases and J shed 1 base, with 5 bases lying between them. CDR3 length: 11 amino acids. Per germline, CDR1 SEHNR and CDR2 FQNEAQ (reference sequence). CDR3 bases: TGTGCCAGCGGAGGGAACACTGAAGCTTTCTTT. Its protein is CASGGNTEAFF.

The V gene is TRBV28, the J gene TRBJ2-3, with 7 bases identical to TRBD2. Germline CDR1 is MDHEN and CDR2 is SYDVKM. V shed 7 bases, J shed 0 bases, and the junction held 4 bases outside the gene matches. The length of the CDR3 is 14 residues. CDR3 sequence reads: CASMSGDSTDTQYF. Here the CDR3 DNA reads TGTGCCAGCATGAGCGGGGATAGCACAGATACGCAGTATTTT.

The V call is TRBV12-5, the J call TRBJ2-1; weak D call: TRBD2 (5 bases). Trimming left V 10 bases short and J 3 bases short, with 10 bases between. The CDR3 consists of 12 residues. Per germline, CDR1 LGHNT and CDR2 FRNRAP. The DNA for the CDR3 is TGTGCTACGAGCCGGGACTACAATGAGCAGTTCTTC. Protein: CATSRDYNEQFF.

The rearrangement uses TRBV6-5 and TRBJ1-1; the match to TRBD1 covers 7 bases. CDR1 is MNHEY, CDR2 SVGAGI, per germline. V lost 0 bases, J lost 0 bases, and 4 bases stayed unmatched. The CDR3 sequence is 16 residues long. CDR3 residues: CASSYSTGSMNTEAFF. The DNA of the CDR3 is TGTGCCAGCAGTTACTCGACAGGGAGCATGAACACTGAAGCTTTCTTT.

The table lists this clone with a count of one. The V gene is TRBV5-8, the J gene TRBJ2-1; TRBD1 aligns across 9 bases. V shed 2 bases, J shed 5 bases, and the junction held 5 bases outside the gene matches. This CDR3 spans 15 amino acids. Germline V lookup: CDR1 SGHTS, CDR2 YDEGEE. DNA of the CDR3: TGTGCCAGCAGCTTATTCCGGGACAGGGACAATGAGCAGTTCTTC. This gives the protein CASSLFRDRDNEQFF.

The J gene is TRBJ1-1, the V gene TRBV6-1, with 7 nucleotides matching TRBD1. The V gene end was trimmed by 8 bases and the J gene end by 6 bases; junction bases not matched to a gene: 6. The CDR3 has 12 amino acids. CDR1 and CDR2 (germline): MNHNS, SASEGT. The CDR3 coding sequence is TGTGCCAGCCGACAGGGAAGCGCTGAAGCTTTCTTT. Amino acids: CASRQGSAEAFF.

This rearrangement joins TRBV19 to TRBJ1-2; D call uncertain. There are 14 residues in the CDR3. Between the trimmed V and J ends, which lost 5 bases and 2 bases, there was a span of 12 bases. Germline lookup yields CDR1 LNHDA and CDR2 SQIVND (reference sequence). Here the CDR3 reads CASSSAGNNYGYTF. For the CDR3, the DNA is TGTGCCAGTAGTTCAGCTGGGAACAACTATGGCTACACCTTC.

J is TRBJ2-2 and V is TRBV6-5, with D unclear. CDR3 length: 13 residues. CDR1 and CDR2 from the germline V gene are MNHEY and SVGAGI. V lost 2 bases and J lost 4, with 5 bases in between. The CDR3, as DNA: TGTGCCAGCAGTTACGGTAGCACCGGGGAGCTGTTTTTT. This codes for CASSYGSTGELFF.

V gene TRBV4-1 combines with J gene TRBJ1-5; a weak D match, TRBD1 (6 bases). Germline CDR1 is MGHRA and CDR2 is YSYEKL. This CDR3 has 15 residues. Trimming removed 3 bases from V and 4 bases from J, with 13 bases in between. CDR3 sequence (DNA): TGCGCCAGCAGCCACCCGGACAGAACGAATCAGCCCCAGCATTTT. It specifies CASSHPDRTNQPQHF.

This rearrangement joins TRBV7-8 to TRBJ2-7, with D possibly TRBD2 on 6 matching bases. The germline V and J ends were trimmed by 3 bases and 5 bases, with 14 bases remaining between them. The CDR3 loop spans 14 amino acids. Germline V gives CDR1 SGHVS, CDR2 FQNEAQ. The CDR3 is CASSLEGFFHEQYV. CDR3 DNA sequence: TGTGCCAGCAGCTTGGAGGGATTTTTCCACGAGCAGTACGTC.

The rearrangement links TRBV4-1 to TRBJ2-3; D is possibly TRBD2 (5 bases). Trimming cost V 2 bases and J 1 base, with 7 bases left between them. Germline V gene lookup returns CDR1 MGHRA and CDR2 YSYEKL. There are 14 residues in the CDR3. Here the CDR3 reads CASSQFGGTDTQYF. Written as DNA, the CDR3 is TGCGCCAGCAGCCAATTCGGGGGCACAGATACGCAGTATTTT.

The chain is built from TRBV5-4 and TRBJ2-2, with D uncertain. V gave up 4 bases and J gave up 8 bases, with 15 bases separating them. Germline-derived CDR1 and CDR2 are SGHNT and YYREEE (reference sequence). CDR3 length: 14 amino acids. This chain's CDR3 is CASSLPTAGGELFF. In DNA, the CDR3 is TGTGCCAGCAGCCTTCCGACCGCCGGGGGGGAGCTGTTTTTT.

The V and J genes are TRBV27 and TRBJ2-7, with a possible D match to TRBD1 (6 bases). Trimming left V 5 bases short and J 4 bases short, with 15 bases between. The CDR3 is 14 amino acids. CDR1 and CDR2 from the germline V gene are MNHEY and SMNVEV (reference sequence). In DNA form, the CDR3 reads TGTGCCAGCAGTCTAAAAGAACAGGGTTACGAGCAGTACGTC. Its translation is CASSLKEQGYEQYV.